This T cell receptor (beta chain) was found in a study of T cells expressing NK-cell markers. Findings and limits, study-wide: CD8+ T cells in six donors included dominant NKG2C+ clonotypes at 1.0-7.0%. Similarly, these clonotypes led the CD3+CD56-NKG2C+ fraction as well in four donors.

About this clonotype: Its target is unknown.

The CDR3 runs 17 residues. Making the TCR beta cDNA relied on 5'RACE template switching with UMIs. TCRdb reprocessed the 5' RACE reads, with one entry per CDR3 protein and no DNA. The table lists over 200,000 distinct CDR3 sequences. The clonotype comes from a man aged 18-30 years in good health. Specimen: blood T cells: a sorted CD56 or NKG2C T cell subset, CD4+ or CD8+ T cells, or bulk PBMC T cells (not recorded which). This rearrangement joins TRBV12-3 or TRBV12-4 to TRBJ2-6. The CDR3 protein is CASSLRRNSAGANVLTF.